This T cell receptor beta chain was sequenced in a study of blood T cell repertoires in COVID-19. In the study overall: Samples representing acute and convalescent COVID-19 were sourced from the United States, Italy and Spain. From T cells, B-cell-depleted T cells, or PBMCs came the material, which was cDNA or gDNA.

This CDR3 spans 15 amino acids. The trim removed 10 bases at V and 4 bases at J, leaving 12 bases unmatched. The germline V gene has CDR1 MGHDK and CDR2 SYGVNS. Authors' analysis steps: The assay estimated nucleated cells by amplifying reference gene primers. Profiling relied on immunoSEQ multiplex PCR, and the TCRdb table lists in-frame clones only, not all of them. From that table come the V and J calls and clone size; the DNA was used to work out D and trimming. Altogether more than 130,000 clones are present, 85% to 90% being singletons, with the ten largest covering over 9.5%. The receptor was isolated from a man aged 45 to 65 with active or convalescent COVID-19. Source material: peripheral blood. The chain links TRBV25-1 to TRBJ1-1; 10 bases align to TRBD1. CDR3 sequence (DNA): TGTGCCACCACCCGCCCGGGACAGGGGACCACTGAAGCTTTCTTT. It codes for CATTRPGQGTTEAFF.